This T cell receptor beta chain came from a study of OX40 agonist ivuxolimab in advanced cancers. From germline, CDR1 is GTSNPN and CDR2 SVGIG (reference sequence). Trimming removed 1 base from V and 4 bases from J; junction bases left unmatched: 3. CDR3 length: 13 residues. Some clones are missing from TCRdb's copy, which holds only in-frame ones; the method was immunoSEQ multiplex PCR. The sample contains around 88,000 clones, about 90% of which appear only once. The material was CD4+ or CD8+ T cells sorted from blood, obtained in a trial of the OX40 agonist ivuxolimab. This receptor was obtained from an adult with an advanced solid tumor such as melanoma, head and neck, liver or kidney cancer. This rearrangement joins TRBV30 to TRBJ1-2, with 7 bases lining up with TRBD1. The CDR3 sequence is CAWSDRGSYGYTF. DNA of the CDR3: TGTGCCTGGAGTGACAGGGGAAGCTATGGCTACACCTTC.